This T cell receptor (beta chain) was sequenced during a study of blood T cell repertoires in COVID-19. Study-wide context: From T cells, B-cell-depleted T cells, or PBMCs came the material, which was cDNA or gDNA.

Participants came from some 23 US areas, aged about 18 to 89 years. J gave up 8 bases and V 6 bases, and 10 bases lay outside the gene matches. This CDR3 has 14 residues. Looked up from germline, CDR1 is SGHDN and CDR2 is FVKESK. The method was immunoSEQ multiplex PCR; TCRdb's version includes in-frame clones alone and lacks a portion of them. Here the sample spans about 210,000 clones, around 90% being singletons. The receptor was isolated from a man between 18 and 29 years old with acute COVID-19. The V gene is TRBV14, the J gene TRBJ1-2; 9 positions match TRBD1. The sequencing sample was made of PBMCs or T cells enriched from blood (not recorded which). CDR3 residues: CASRRTGTGRGYTF. The CDR3 DNA reads TGTGCCAGCAGACGGACCGGGACAGGGAGGGGCTACACCTTC. Using reference TRBV14 and TRBJ1-2 for the parts outside the CDR3, the full variable domain is EAGVTQFPSHSVIEKGQTVTLRCDPISGHDNLYWYRRVMGKEIKFLLHFVKESKQDESGMPNNRFLAERTGGTYSTLKVQPAELEDSGVYFCASRRTGTGRGYTFGSGTRLTVV.